This section outlines one T cell receptor (beta chain) sequence together with its context. This sample stems from a study of shared clonotypes between healthy human individuals. In the original processing: Without quality scores, immunoSEQ junctional reads could not be filtered like full-length reads. Data came from immunoSEQ multiplex PCR; TCRdb stores just in-frame clones and leaves some out. That table is the source of V, J and clone size, and D and trimming were worked out from the DNA. The data contain over a million clones, roughly 96% of them singletons. Losses at the gene ends were 5 bases for V and 5 bases for J; bases not matched to a gene: 8. Germline V gene sequence: CDR1 SGHRS, CDR2 YFSETQ. The CDR3 covers 14 residues.

This sequence joins TRBV5-1 and TRBJ2-5; 8 nucleotides line up with TRBD2. This receptor was taken from a young man in good health. Sequenced input: naive CD4+ T cells sorted from blood. Described subset: CD45RA+ positively selected. CDR3 amino acids: CASRLGTGGETQYF. DNA for the CDR3: TGCGCCAGCAGGCTGGGAACGGGAGGGGAGACCCAGTACTTC.